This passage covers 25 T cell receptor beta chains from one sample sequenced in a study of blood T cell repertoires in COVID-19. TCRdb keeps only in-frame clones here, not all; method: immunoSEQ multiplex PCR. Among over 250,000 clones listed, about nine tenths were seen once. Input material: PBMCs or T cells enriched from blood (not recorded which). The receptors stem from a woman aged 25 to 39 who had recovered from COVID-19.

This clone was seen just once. The CDR3 nucleotides are TGTGCCAGCAGTCATCCGGGGAGCAATCAGCCCCAGCATTTT. It encodes CASSHPGSNQPQHF. The chain is built from TRBV28 and TRBJ1-5; the D is unclear. The CDR3 spans 14 residues. Germline V gene data show CDR1 as MDHEN and CDR2 as SYDVKM. Trimming took 5 bases from V and 1 from J, leaving 9 bases between them.

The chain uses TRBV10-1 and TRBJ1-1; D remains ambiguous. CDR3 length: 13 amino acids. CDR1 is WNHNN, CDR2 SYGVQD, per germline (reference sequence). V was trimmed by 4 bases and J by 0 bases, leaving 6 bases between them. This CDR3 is CASSGRVNTEAFF. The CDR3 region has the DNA TGCGCCAGCAGTGGACGGGTGAACACTGAAGCTTTCTTT.

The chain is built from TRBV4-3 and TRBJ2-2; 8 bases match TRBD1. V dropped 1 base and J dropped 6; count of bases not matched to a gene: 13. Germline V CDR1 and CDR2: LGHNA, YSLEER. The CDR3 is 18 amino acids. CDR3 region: CASSQGGGTGHYPGELFF. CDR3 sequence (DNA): TGCGCCAGCAGCCAAGGAGGAGGGACAGGTCATTACCCCGGGGAGCTGTTTTTT.

CDR3 sequence: CASSVVDFYSGTDTQYF. The CDR3 DNA reads as TGTGCCAGCAGCGTGGTCGACTTCTATAGTGGCACAGATACGCAGTATTTT. This chain uses TRBV9 with TRBJ2-3; no firm D call. The germline V gene encodes CDR1 SGDLS and CDR2 YYNGEE. This CDR3 spans 17 amino acids. The V end was cut by 2 bases, the J end by 1 base, with 17 bases between.

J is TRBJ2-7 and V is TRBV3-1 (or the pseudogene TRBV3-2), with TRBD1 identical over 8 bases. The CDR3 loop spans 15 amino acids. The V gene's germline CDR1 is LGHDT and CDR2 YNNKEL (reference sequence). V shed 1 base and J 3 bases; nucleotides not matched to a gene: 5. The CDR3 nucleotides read TGTGCCAGCAGCCAAGCCGACAGGGGAGGCTACGAGCAGTACTTC. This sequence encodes CASSQADRGGYEQYF.

CDR3 sequence: CASSSGTVNQPQHF. CDR3 in DNA: TGTGCCAGTAGTTCCGGGACAGTCAATCAGCCCCAGCATTTT. The chain links TRBV19 to TRBJ1-5, with TRBD1 matching over 7 bases. Germline CDR1 LNHDA, CDR2 SQIVND (reference sequence). The CDR3 length is 14 residues. The trim removed 5 bases at V and 3 bases at J, leaving 4 bases unmatched.

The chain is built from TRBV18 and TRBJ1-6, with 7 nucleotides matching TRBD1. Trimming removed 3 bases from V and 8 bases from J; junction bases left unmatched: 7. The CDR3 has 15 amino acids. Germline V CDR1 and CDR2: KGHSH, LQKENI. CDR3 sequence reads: CASSPRNQGDSPLHF. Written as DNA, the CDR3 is TGTGCCAGCTCACCTCGAAACCAGGGGGATTCACCCCTCCACTTT.

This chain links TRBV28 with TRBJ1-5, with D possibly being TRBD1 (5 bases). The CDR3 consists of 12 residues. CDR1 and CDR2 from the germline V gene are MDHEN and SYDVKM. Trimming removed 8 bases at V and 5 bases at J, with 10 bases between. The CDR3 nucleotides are TGTGCCAGCGGGAGGGGTTATCAGCCCCAGCATTTT. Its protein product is CASGRGYQPQHF. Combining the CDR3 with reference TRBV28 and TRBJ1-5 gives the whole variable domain DVKVTQSSRYLVKRTGEKVFLECVQDMDHENMFWYRQDPGLGLRLIYFSYDVKMKEKGDIPEGYSVSREKKERFSLILESASTNQTSMYLCASGRGYQPQHFGDGTRLSIL.

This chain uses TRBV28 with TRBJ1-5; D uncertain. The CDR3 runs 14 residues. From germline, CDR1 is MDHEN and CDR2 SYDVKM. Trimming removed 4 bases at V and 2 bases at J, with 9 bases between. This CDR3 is CASSSKRGNQPQHF. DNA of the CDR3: TGTGCCAGCAGTTCGAAAAGAGGCAATCAGCCCCAGCATTTT.

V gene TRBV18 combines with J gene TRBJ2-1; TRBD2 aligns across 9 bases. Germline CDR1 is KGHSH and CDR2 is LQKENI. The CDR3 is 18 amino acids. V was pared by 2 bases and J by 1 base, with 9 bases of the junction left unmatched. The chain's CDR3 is CASSPLNPSGNSYNEQFF. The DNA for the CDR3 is TGTGCCAGCTCACCATTGAACCCTAGCGGGAATTCCTACAATGAGCAGTTCTTC.

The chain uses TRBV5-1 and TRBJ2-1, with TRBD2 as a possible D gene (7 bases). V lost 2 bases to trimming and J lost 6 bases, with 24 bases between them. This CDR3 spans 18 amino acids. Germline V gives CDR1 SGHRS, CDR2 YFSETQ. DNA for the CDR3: TGCGCCAGCAGCTTCAACCTCGGTGCGGGGGCAGGGTCCAATGAGCAGTTCTTC. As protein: CASSFNLGAGAGSNEQFF.

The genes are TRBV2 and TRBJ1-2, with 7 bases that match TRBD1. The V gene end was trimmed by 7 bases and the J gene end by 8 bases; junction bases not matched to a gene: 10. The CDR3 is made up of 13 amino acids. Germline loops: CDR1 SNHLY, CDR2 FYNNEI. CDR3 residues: CASIQEGAGGYTF. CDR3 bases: TGTGCCAGCATTCAGGAGGGGGCTGGAGGCTACACCTTC.

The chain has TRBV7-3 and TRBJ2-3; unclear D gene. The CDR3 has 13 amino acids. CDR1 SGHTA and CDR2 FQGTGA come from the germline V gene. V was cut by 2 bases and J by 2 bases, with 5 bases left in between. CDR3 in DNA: TGTGCCAGCAGCTTAGCGCTCACAGATACGCAGTATTTT. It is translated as CASSLALTDTQYF.

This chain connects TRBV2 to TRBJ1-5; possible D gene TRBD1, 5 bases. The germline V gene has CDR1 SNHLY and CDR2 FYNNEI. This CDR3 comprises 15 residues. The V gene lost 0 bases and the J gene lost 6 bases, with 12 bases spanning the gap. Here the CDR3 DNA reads TGTGCCAGCAGTGAAGCCGGGGGATCTTCTCAGCCCCAGCATTTT. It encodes CASSEAGGSSQPQHF.

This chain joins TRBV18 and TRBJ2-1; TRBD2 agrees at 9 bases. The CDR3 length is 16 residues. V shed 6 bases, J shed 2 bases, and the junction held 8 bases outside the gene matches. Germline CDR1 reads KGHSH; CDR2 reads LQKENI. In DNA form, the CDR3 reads TGTGCCAGCTCGGAGCTAGCGGGAAGGGCCTACAATGAGCAGTTCTTC. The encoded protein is CASSELAGRAYNEQFF.

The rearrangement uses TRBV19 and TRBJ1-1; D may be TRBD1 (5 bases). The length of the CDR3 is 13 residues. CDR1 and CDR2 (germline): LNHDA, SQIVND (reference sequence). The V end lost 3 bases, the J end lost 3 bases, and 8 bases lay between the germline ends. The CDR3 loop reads CASSMWGDTEAFF. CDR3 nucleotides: TGTGCCAGTAGTATGTGGGGCGACACTGAAGCTTTCTTT.

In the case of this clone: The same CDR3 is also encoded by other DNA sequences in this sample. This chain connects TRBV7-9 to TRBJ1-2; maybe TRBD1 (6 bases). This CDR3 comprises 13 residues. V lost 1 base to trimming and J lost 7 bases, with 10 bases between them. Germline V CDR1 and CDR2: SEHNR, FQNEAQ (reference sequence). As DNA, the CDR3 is TGTGCCAGCAGCTTAGGGGCAGGGGCTGGCTACACCTTC. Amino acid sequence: CASSLGAGAGYTF.

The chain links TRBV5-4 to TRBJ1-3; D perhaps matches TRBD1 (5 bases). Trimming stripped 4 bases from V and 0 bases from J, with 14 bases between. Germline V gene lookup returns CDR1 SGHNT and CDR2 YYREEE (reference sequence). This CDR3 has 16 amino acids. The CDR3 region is CASSNTGVRSGNTIYF. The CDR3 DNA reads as TGTGCCAGCAGCAATACAGGAGTACGCTCTGGAAACACCATATATTTT. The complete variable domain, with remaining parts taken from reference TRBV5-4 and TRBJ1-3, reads ETGVTQSPTHLIKTRGQQVTLRCSSQSGHNTVSWYQQALGQGPQFIFQYYREEENGRGNFPPRFSGLQFPNYSSELNVNALELDDSALYLCASSNTGVRSGNTIYFGEGSWLTVV.

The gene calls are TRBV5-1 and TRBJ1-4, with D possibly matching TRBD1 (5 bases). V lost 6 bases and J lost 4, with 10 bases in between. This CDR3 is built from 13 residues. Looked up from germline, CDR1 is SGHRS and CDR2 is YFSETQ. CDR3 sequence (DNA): TGCGCCAGCAAAGACGGACATAATGAAAAACTGTTTTTT. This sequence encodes CASKDGHNEKLFF. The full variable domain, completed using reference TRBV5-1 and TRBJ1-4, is KAGVTQTPRYLIKTRGQQVTLSCSPISGHRSVSWYQQTPGQGLQFLFEYFSETQRNKGNFPGRFSGRQFSNSRSEMNVSTLELGDSALYLCASKDGHNEKLFFGSGTQLSVL.

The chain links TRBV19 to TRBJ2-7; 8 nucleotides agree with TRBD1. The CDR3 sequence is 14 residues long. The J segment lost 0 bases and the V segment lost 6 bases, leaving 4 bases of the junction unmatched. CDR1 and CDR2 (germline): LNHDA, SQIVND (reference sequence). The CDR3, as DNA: TGTGCCAGTAGCACAGGGGGGTCCTCCTACGAGCAGTACTTC. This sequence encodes CASSTGGSSYEQYF.

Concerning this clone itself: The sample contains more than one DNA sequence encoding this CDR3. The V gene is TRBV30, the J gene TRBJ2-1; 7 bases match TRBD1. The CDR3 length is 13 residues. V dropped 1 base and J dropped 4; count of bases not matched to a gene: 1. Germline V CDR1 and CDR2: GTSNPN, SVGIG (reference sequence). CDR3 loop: CAWSGQGYNEQFF. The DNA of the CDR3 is TGTGCCTGGAGTGGACAGGGATACAATGAGCAGTTCTTC.

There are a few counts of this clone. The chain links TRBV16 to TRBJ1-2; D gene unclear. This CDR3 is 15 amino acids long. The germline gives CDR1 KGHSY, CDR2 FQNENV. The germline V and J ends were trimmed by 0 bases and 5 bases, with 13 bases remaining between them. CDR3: CASSQSSKQIYGYTF. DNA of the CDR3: TGTGCCAGCAGCCAATCGTCAAAACAGATTTATGGCTACACCTTC.

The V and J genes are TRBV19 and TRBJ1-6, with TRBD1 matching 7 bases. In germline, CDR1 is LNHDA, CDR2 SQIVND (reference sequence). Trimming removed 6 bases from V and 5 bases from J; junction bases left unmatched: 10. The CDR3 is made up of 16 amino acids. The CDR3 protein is CASSPPRDRNNSPLHF. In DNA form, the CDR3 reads TGTGCCAGTAGCCCGCCCCGGGACAGAAATAATTCACCCCTCCACTTT.

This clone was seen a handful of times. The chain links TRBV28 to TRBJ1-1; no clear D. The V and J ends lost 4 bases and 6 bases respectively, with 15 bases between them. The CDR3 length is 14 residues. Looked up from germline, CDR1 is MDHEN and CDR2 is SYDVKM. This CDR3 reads CASSSYNAASEAFF. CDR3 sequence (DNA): TGTGCCAGCAGTTCATACAACGCGGCGTCTGAAGCTTTCTTT.

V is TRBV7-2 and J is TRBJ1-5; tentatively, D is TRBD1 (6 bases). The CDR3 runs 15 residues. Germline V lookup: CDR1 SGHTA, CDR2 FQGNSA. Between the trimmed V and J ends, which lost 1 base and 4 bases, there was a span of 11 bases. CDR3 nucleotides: TGTGCCAGCAGCTTAGTCGGTCAGGGGAATCAGCCCCAGCATTTT. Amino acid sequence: CASSLVGQGNQPQHF.